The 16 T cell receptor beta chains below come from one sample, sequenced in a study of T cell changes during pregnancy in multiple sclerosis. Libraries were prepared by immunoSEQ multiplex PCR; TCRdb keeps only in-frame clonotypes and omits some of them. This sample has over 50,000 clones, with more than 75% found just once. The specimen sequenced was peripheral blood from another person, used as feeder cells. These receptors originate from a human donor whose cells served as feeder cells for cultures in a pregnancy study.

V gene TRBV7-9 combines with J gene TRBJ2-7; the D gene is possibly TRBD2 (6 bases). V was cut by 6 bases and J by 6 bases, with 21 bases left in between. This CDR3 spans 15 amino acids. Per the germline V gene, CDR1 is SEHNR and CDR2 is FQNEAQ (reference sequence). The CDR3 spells CASSPRFAGSSEQYF. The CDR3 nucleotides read TGTGCCAGCAGTCCCCGTTTTGCGGGATCGAGCGAGCAGTACTTC.

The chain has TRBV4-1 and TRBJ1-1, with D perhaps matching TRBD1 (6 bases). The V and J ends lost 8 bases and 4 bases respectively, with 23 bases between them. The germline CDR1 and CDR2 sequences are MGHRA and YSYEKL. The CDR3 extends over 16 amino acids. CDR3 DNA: TGCGCCAGCCGTGATACAGGGAAAAGTGTGAGCACTGAAGCTTTCTTT. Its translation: CASRDTGKSVSTEAFF.

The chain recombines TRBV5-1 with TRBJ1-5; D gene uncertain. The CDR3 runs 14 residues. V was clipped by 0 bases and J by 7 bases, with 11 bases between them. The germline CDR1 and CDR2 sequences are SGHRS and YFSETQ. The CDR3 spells CASSLGPGGQPQHF. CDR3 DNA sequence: TGCGCCAGCAGCTTGGGGCCCGGCGGACAGCCCCAGCATTTT.

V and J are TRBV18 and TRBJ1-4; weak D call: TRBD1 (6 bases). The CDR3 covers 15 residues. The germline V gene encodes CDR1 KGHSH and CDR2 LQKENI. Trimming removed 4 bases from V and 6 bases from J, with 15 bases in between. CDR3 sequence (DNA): TGTGCCAGCTCACTCTATTCGGGGGCGGATGAAAAACTGTTTTTT. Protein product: CASSLYSGADEKLFF.

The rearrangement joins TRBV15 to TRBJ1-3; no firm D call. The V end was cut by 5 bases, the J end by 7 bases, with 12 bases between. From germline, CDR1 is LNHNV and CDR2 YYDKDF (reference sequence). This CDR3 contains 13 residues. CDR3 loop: CATSGWVPNTIYF. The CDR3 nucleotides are TGTGCCACCAGCGGATGGGTCCCGAACACCATATATTTT. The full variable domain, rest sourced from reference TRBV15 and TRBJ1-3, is DAMVIQNPRYQVTQFGKPVTLSCSQTLNHNVMYWYQQKSSQAPKLLFHYYDKDFNNEADTPDNFQSRRPNTSFCFLDIRSPGLGDTAMYLCATSGWVPNTIYFGEGSWLTVV.

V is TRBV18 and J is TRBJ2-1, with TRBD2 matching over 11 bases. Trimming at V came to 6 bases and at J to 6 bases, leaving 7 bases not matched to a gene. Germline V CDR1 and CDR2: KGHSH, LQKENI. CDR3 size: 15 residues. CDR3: CASSYGLAGLNEQFF. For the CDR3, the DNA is TGTGCCAGCTCGTATGGACTAGCGGGCCTCAATGAGCAGTTCTTC.

This chain's CDR3 is CARITNTEAFF. CDR3 sequence (DNA): TGTGCCAGAATCACGAACACTGAAGCTTTCTTT. This chain uses TRBV28 with TRBJ1-1; D is uncertain. The germline V gene has CDR1 MDHEN and CDR2 SYDVKM. Trimming cost V 9 bases and J 1 base, with 6 bases left between them. The CDR3 is 11 amino acids.

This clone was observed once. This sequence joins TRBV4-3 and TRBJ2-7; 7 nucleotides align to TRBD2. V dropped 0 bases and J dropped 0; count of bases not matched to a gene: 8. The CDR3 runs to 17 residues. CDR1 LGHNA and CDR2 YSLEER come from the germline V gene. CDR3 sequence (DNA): TGCGCCAGCAGCCAAGAACTTATCGGGAGGAGCTCCTACGAGCAGTACTTC. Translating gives CASSQELIGRSSYEQYF.

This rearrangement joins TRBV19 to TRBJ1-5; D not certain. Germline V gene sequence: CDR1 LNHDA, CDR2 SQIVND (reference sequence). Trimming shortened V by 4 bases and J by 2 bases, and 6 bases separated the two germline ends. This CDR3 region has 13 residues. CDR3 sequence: CASSNTGNQPQHF. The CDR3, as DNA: TGTGCCAGTAGTAATACAGGCAATCAGCCCCAGCATTTT.

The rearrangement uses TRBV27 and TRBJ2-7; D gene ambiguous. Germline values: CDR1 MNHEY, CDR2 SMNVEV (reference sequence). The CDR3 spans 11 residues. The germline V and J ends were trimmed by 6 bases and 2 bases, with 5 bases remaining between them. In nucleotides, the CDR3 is TGTGCCAGCAGAGAGGCCTACGAGCAGTACTTC. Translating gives CASREAYEQYF.

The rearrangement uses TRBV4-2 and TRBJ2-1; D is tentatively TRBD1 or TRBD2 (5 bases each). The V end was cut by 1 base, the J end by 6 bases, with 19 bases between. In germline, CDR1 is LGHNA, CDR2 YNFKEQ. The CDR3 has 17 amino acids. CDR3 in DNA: TGTGCCAGCAGCCAAGCCAACCTCGGGGCTCAATCCAATGAGCAGTTCTTC. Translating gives CASSQANLGAQSNEQFF.

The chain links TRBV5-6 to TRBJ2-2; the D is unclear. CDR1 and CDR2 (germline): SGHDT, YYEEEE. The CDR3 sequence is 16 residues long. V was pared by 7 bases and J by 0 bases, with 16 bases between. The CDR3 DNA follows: TGTGCCAGCCTCCGAGCTACAGCGACGAACACCGGGGAGCTGTTTTTT. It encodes CASLRATATNTGELFF.

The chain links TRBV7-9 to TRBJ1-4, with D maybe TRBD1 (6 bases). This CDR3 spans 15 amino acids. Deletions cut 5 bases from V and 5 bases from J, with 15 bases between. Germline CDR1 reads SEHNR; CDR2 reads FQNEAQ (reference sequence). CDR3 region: CASSLPKGGNEKLFF. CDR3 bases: TGTGCCAGCAGCCTCCCAAAGGGGGGAAATGAAAAACTGTTTTTT.

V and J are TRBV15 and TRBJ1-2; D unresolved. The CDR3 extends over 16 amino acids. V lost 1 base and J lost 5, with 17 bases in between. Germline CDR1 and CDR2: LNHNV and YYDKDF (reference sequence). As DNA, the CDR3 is TGTGCCACCAGCAGAGCCTACTCGACACGACAATATGGCTACACCTTC. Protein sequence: CATSRAYSTRQYGYTF.

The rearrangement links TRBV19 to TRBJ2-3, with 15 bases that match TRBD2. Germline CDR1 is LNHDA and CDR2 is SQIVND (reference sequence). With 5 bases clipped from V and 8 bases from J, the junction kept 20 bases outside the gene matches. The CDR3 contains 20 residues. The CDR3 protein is CASSSRTSGGAWGIPGTQYF. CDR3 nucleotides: TGTGCCAGTAGTTCCCGGACTAGCGGGGGGGCCTGGGGCATCCCAGGTACGCAGTATTTT.

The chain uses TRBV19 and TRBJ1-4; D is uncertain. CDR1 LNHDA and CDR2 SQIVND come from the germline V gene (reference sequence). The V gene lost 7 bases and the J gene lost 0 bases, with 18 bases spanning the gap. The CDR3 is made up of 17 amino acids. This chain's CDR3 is CASTTSGTGATNEKLFF. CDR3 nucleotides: TGTGCCAGTACCACTAGTGGAACTGGTGCAACTAATGAAAAACTGTTTTTT.